These 15 T cell receptor beta chains originate from one sample sequenced in a study of control samples from healthy donors and cancer patients. Method: immunoSEQ multiplex PCR; TCRdb's copy keeps in-frame clones and lacks some. The table records under 100,000 clones, approximately 91% of them present only once. Sequenced: PBMCs. These receptors were obtained from a woman between 50 and 59 years old with colorectal cancer.

The chain couples TRBV30 to TRBJ1-2, with TRBD1 matching over 7 bases. This CDR3 contains 12 residues. The J segment lost 4 bases and the V segment lost 3 bases, leaving 2 bases of the junction unmatched. Looked up from germline, CDR1 is GTSNPN and CDR2 is SVGIG (reference sequence). Here the CDR3 DNA reads TGTGCCTGGAGCGACAGGGCCTATGGCTACACCTTC. Its translation is CAWSDRAYGYTF.

V is TRBV30 and J is TRBJ1-2, with 10 bases aligning to TRBD1. Germline V gives CDR1 GTSNPN, CDR2 SVGIG (reference sequence). The J segment lost 7 bases and the V segment lost 0 bases, leaving 5 bases of the junction unmatched. The CDR3 runs 14 residues. The chain's CDR3 is CAWSVLGQGSGYTF. In nucleotides, the CDR3 is TGTGCCTGGAGTGTTTTGGGACAGGGGTCTGGCTACACCTTC.

This chain connects TRBV28 to TRBJ2-3; TRBD2 might be the D (5 bases). Trimming took off 5 bases at V and 4 bases at J, with 16 bases between the two ends. This CDR3 comprises 15 residues. The germline V gene has CDR1 MDHEN and CDR2 SYDVKM. CDR3 in DNA: TGTGCCAGCAGTACCCCGCCCACGGGATCAGATACGCAGTATTTT. Its translation is CASSTPPTGSDTQYF.

The chain is built from TRBV10-2 and TRBJ1-2; no reliable D call. Trimming left V 2 bases short and J 7 bases short, with 5 bases between. The germline V gene has CDR1 WSHSY and CDR2 SAAADI. The length of the CDR3 is 11 residues. The CDR3 sequence is CASSEGLGYTF. DNA for the CDR3: TGCGCCAGCAGTGAGGGTCTTGGCTACACCTTC.

The chain has TRBV7-9 and TRBJ2-6, with TRBD2 matching 7 bases. CDR3 length: 15 amino acids. After removal of 2 bases from V and 12 bases from J, the junction contained 10 bases not matched to a gene. In germline, CDR1 is SEHNR, CDR2 FQNEAQ (reference sequence). CDR3 nucleotides: TGTGCCAGCAGCTTATCGGCGGGGGTTACCGGCGTCCTGACTTTC. Residues: CASSLSAGVTGVLTF. The variable domain in full, completed from reference TRBV7-9 and TRBJ2-6, reads DTGVSQNPRHKITKRGQNVTFRCDPISEHNRLYWYRQTLGQGPEFLTYFQNEAQLEKSRLLSDRFSAERPKGSFSTLEIQRTEQGDSAMYLCASSLSAGVTGVLTFGAGSRLTVL.

The rearrangement links TRBV5-6 to TRBJ1-6; D unclear. This CDR3 has 14 amino acids. V was trimmed by 5 bases and J by 4 bases, leaving 10 bases between them. Germline assignment: CDR1 SGHDT and CDR2 YYEEEE. In DNA form, the CDR3 reads TGTGCCAGCAGACCGAGGGCGTATAATTCACCCCTCCACTTT. Its translation: CASRPRAYNSPLHF.

This chain links TRBV7-7 with TRBJ2-3; no definite D call. The CDR3 runs 16 residues. V was cut by 5 bases and J by 2 bases, with 17 bases left in between. From germline, CDR1 is SSHAT and CDR2 FNYEAQ (reference sequence). CDR3: CASSPGPTTITDTQYF. CDR3 DNA sequence: TGTGCCAGCAGCCCGGGCCCCACGACGATCACAGATACGCAGTATTTT.

CDR3 sequence: CASSSGGRFNEQFF. DNA of the CDR3: TGTGCCAGCAGTTCGGGGGGCAGGTTCAATGAGCAGTTCTTC. The rearrangement joins TRBV6-2 or TRBV6-3 to TRBJ2-1; TRBD2 is a possible D gene (7 bases). Trimming cost V 4 bases and J 6 bases, with 13 bases left between them. The CDR3 has 14 amino acids. Germline loops: CDR1 MNHEY, CDR2 SVGEGT.

The V gene is TRBV7-3, the J gene TRBJ2-3; 12 bases agree with TRBD2. CDR3 length: 15 amino acids. Germline loops: CDR1 SGHTA, CDR2 FQGTGA. Trimming cost V 5 bases and J 6 bases; bases outside gene matches: 6. CDR3 nucleotides: TGTGCCAGCAGCACATCCGGGACTAGCGGGGATACGCAGTATTTT. The encoded protein is CASSTSGTSGDTQYF.

The chain uses TRBV7-9 and TRBJ2-3; D possibly corresponds to TRBD1 (5 bases). The CDR3 has 13 residues. The V end was cut by 5 bases, the J end by 2 bases, with 8 bases between. Germline V gene sequence: CDR1 SEHNR, CDR2 FQNEAQ (reference sequence). This CDR3 is CASSQDNTDTQYF. DNA of the CDR3: TGTGCCAGCAGCCAGGACAACACAGATACGCAGTATTTT.

The chain is built from TRBV4-1 and TRBJ1-5, with unresolved D. The ends were cut back, 2 bases at V and 4 bases at J, with 15 bases in the middle. Germline CDR1 MGHRA, CDR2 YSYEKL. This CDR3 has 16 amino acids. CDR3 sequence reads: CASSQSGSPGNQPQHF. In nucleotides, the CDR3 is TGCGCCAGCAGCCAATCCGGAAGCCCTGGGAATCAGCCCCAGCATTTT.

This chain joins TRBV19 and TRBJ1-5, with 9 bases lining up with TRBD1. Trimming cost V 5 bases and J 6 bases; bases outside gene matches: 8. Germline V gene data show CDR1 as LNHDA and CDR2 as SQIVND (reference sequence). The CDR3 runs 15 residues. CDR3 loop: CASSPGQGSSQPQHF. DNA of the CDR3: TGTGCCAGTAGTCCCGGACAGGGGAGTAGTCAGCCCCAGCATTTT.

This chain links TRBV6-2 or TRBV6-3 with TRBJ1-2; no clear D. Per germline, CDR1 MNHEY and CDR2 SVGEGT. Trimming cost V 0 bases and J 7 bases, with 9 bases left between them. CDR3 length equals 13 residues. Written as DNA, the CDR3 is TGTGCCAGCAGTTACTCGGGTCTTCCTGGCTACACCTTC. Translated: CASSYSGLPGYTF.

This clone has just one count. This sequence joins TRBV7-2 and TRBJ2-1, with 11 bases matching TRBD2. CDR1 and CDR2 (germline): SGHTA, FQGNSA. There are 15 residues in the CDR3. V lost 5 bases, J lost 5 bases, and 5 bases stayed unmatched. In nucleotides, the CDR3 is TGTGCCAGCAGCACGCCGGGACTAGCGGACAATGAGCAGTTCTTC. It yields the protein CASSTPGLADNEQFF. Complete variable domain (other parts from reference TRBV7-2 and TRBJ2-1): GAGVSQSPSNKVTEKGKDVELRCDPISGHTALYWYRQSLGQGLEFLIYFQGNSAPDKSGLPSDRFSAERTGGSVSTLTIQRTQQEDSAVYLCASSTPGLADNEQFFGPGTRLTVL.

The chain employs TRBV5-6 and TRBJ2-5; D not resolved. The germline V and J ends were trimmed by 4 bases and 5 bases, with 15 bases remaining between them. Germline assignment: CDR1 SGHDT and CDR2 YYEEEE. The CDR3 runs 14 residues. CDR3 residues: CASSLGLGGETQYF. In DNA form, the CDR3 reads TGTGCCAGCAGCCTGGGTTTAGGTGGGGAGACCCAGTACTTC. Supplemented by reference TRBV5-6 and TRBJ2-5, the full variable domain reads DAGVTQSPTHLIKTRGQQVTLRCSPKSGHDTVSWYQQALGQGPQFIFQYYEEEERQRGNFPDRFSGHQFPNYSSELNVNALLLGDSALYLCASSLGLGGETQYFGPGTRLLVL.